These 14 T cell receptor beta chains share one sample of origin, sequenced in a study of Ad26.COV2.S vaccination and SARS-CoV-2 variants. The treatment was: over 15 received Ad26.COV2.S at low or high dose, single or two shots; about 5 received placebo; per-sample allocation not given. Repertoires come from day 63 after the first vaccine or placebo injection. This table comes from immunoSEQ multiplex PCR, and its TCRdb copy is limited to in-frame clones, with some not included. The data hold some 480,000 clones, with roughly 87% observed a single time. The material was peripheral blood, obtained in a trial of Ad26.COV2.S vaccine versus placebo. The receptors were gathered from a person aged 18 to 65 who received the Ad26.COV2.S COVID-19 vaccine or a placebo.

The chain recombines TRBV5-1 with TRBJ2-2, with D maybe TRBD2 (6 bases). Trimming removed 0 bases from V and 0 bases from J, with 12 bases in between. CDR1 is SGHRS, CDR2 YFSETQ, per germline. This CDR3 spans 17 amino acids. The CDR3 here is CASSLVSPGANTGELFF. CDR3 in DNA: TGCGCCAGCAGCTTGGTTTCGCCGGGGGCGAACACCGGGGAGCTGTTTTTT.

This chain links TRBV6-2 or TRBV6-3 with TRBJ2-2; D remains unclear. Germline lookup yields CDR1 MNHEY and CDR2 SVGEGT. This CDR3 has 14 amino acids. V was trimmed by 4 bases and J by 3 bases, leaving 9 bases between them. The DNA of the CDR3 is TGTGCCAGCAGTTTGTTCCGGGACACCGGGGAGCTGTTTTTT. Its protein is CASSLFRDTGELFF.

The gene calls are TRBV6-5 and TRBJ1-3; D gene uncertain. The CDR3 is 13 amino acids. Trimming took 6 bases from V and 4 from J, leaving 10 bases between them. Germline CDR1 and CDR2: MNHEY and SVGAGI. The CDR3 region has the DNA TGTGCCAGCAGGATGACTTCAGGAAACACCATATATTTT. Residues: CASRMTSGNTIYF.

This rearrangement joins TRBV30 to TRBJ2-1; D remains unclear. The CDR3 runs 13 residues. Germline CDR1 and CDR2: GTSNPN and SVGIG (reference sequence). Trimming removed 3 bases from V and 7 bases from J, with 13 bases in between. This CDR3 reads CAWSRSFGNEQFF. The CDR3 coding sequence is TGTGCCTGGAGCCGTTCATTTGGAAATGAGCAGTTCTTC.

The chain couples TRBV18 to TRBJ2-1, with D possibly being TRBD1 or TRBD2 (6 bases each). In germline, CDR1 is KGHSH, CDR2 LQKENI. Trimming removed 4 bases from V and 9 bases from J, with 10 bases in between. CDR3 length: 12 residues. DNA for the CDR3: TGTGCCAGCTCACTGGAGGGGGGTGAGCAGTTCTTC. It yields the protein CASSLEGGEQFF.

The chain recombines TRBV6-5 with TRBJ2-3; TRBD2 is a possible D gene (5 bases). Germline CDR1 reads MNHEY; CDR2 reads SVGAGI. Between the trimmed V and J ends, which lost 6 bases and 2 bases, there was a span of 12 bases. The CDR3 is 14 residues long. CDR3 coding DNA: TGTGCCAGCAGAGAGCGGACTGCCACAGATACGCAGTATTTT. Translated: CASRERTATDTQYF.

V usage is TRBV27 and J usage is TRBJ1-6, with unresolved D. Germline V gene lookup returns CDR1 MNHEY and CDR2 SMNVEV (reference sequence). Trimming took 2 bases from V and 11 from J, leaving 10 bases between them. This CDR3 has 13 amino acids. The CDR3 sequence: CASSLREGTPLHF. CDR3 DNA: TGTGCCAGCAGTTTAAGGGAAGGGACACCCCTCCACTTT.

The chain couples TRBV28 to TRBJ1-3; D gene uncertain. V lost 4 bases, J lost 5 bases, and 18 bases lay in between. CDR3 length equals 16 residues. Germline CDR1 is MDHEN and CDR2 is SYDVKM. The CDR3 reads CASSSRLREIRNTIYF. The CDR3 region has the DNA TGTGCCAGCAGTTCGCGCCTGAGGGAAATTCGAAACACCATATATTTT.

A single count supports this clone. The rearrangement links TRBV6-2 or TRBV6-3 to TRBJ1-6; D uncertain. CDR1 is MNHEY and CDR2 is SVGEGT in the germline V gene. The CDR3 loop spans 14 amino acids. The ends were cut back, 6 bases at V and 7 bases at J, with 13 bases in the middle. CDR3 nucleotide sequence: TGTGCCAGCAGCATCAAGGAAGGGAATTCACCCCTCCACTTT. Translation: CASSIKEGNSPLHF.

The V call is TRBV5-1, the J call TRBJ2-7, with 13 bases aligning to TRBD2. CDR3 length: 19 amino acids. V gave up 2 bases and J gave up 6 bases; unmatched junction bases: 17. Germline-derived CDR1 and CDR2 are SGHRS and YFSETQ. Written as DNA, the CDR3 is TGCGCCAGCAGCTTTCTTGGACTAGCGGGAGCCCCCGGGGGCGGCGAGCAGTACTTC. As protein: CASSFLGLAGAPGGGEQYF.

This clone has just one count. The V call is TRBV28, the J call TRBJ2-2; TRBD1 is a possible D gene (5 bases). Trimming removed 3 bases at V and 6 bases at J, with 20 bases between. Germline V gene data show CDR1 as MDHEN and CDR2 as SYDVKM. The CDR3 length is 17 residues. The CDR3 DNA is TGTGCCAGCAGTTTTCGGTCTTTGGGGCTCAAAGCCGGGGAGCTGTTTTTT. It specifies CASSFRSLGLKAGELFF.

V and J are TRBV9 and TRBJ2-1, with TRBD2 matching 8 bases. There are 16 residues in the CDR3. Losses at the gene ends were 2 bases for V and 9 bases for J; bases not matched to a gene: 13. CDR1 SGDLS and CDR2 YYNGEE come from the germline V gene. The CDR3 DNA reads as TGTGCCAGCAGCGTGGGGACCCGAGCGGGAGTGGTTGAGCAGTTCTTC. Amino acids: CASSVGTRAGVVEQFF. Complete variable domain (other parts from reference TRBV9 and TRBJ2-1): DSGVTQTPKHLITATGQRVTLRCSPRSGDLSVYWYQQSLDQGLQFLIQYYNGEERAKGNILERFSAQQFPDLHSELNLSSLELGDSALYFCASSVGTRAGVVEQFFGPGTRLTVL.

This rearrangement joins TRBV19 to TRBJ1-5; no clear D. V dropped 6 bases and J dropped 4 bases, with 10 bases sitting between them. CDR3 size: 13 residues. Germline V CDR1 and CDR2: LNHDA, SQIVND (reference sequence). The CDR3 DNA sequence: TGTGCCAGTAGCCCCGTGGGAAATCAGCCCCAGCATTTT. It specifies CASSPVGNQPQHF.

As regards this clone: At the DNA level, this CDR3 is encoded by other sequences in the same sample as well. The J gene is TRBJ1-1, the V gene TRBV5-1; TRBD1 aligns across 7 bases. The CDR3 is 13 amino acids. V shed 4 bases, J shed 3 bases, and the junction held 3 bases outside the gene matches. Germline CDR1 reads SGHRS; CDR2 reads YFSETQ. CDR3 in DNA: TGCGCCAGCAGCCTAGACAGGGACACTGAAGCTTTCTTT. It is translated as CASSLDRDTEAFF.